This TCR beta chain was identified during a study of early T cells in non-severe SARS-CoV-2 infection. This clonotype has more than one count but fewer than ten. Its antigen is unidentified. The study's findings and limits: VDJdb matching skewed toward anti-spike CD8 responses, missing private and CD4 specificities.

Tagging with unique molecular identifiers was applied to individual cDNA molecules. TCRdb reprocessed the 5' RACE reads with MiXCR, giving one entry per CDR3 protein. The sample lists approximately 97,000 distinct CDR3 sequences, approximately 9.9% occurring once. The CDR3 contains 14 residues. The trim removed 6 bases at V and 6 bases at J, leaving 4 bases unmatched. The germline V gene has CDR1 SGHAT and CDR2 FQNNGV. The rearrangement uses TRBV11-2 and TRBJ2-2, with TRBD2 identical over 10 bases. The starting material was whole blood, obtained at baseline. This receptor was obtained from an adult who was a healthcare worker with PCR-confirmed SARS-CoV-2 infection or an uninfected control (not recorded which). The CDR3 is CASRISGRPGELFF. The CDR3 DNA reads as TGTGCCAGCAGAATTAGCGGGAGGCCCGGGGAGCTGTTTTTT.